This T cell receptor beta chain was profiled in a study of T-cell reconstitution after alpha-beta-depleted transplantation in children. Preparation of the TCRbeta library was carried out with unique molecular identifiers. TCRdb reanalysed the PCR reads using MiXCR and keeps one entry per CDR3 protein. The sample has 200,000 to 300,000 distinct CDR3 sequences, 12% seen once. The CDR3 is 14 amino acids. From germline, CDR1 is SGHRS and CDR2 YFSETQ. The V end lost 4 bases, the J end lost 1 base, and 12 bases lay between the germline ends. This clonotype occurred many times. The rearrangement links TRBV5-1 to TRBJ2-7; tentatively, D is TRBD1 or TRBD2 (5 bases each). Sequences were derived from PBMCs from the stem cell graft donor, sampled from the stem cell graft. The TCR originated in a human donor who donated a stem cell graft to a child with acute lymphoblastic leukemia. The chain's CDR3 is CASSGASGSYEQYF. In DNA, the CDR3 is TGCGCCAGCAGCGGGGCGTCGGGATCCTACGAGCAGTACTTC.